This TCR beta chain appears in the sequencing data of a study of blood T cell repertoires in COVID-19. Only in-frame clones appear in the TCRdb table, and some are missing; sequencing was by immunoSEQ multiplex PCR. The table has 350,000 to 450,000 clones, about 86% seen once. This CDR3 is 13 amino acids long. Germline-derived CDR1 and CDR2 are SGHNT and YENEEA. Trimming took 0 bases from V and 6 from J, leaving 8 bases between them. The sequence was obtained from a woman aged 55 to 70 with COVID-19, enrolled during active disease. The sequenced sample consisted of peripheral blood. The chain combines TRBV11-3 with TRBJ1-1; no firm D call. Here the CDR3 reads CASSLDPTAEAFF. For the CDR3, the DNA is TGTGCCAGCAGCTTAGATCCCACTGCTGAAGCTTTCTTT.